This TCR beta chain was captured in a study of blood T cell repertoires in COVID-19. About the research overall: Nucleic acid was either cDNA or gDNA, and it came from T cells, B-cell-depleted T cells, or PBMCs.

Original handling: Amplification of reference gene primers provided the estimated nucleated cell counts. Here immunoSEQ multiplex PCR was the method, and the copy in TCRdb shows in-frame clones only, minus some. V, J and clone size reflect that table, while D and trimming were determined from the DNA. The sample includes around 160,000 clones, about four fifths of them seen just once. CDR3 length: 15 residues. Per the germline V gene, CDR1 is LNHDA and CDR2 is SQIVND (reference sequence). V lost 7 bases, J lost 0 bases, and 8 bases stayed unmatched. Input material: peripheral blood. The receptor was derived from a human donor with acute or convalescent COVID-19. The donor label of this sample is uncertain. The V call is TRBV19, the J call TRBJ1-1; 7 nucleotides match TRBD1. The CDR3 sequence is CASKGWDSLNTEAFF. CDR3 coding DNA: TGTGCCAGTAAGGGCTGGGACAGCCTGAACACTGAAGCTTTCTTT. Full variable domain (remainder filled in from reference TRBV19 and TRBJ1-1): DGGITQSPKYLFRKEGQNVTLSCEQNLNHDAMYWYRQDPGQGLRLIYYSQIVNDFQKGDIAEGYSVSREKKESFPLTVTSAQKNPTAFYLCASKGWDSLNTEAFFGQGTRLTVV.